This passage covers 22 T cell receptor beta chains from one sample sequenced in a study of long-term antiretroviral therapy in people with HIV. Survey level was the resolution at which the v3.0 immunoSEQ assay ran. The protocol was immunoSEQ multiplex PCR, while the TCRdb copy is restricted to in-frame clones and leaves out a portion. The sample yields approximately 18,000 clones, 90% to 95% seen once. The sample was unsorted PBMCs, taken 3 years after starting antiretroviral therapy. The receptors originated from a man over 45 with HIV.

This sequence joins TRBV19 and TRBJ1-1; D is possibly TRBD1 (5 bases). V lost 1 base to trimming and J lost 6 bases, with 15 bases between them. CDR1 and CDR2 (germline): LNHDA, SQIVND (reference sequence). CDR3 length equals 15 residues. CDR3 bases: TGTGCCAGTAGTATAGGAGCCGGGACGGCTTCTGAAGCTTTCTTT. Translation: CASSIGAGTASEAFF. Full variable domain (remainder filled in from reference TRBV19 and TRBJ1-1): DGGITQSPKYLFRKEGQNVTLSCEQNLNHDAMYWYRQDPGQGLRLIYYSQIVNDFQKGDIAEGYSVSREKKESFPLTVTSAQKNPTAFYLCASSIGAGTASEAFFGQGTRLTVV.

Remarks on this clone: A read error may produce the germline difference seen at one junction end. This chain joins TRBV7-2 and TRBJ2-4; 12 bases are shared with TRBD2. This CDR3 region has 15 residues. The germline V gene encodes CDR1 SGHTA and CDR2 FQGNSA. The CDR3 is CASSLAGGTKNIQYF. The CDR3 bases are TGTGCCAGCAGCCTAGCGGGGGGGACCAAAAACATTCAGTACTTC.

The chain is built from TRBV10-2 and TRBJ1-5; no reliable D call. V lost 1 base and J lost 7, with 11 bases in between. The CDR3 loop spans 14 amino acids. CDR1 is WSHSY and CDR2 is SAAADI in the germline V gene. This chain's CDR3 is CASSEWGGEQPQHF. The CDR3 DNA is TGCGCCAGCAGTGAGTGGGGAGGAGAACAGCCCCAGCATTTT.

CDR3: CSVGMDGSNYGYTF. The CDR3, as DNA: TGCAGCGTGGGAATGGACGGTTCTAACTATGGCTACACCTTC. This sequence joins TRBV29-1 and TRBJ1-2; D gene uncertain. Germline lookup yields CDR1 SQVTM and CDR2 ANQGSEA. Trimming cost V 6 bases and J 0 bases, with 14 bases left between them. The CDR3 totals 14 residues.

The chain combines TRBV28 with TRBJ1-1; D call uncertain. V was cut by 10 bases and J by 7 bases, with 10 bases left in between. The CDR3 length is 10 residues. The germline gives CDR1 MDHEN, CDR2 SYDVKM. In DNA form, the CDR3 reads TGTGCCAACCTCCAGGTTGAAGCTTTCTTT. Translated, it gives CANLQVEAFF.

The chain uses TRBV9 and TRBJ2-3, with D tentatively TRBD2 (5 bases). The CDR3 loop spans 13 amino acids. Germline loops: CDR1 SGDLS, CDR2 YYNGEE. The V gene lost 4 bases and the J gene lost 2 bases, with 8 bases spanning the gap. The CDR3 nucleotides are TGTGCCAGCAGCCCGGGGTCCACAGATACGCAGTATTTT. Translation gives CASSPGSTDTQYF.

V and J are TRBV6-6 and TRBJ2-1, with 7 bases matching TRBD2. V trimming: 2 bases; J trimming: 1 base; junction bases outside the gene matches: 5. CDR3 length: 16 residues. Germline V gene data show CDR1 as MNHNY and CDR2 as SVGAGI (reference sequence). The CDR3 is CASSYAPGGSYNEQFF. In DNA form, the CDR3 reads TGTGCCAGCAGTTACGCTCCCGGGGGGTCCTACAATGAGCAGTTCTTC.

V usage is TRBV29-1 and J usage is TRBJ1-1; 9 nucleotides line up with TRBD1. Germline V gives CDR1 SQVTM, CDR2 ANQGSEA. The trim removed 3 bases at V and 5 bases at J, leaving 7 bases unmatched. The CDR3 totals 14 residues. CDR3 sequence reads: CSVDWGQGETEAFF. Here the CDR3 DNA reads TGCAGCGTTGACTGGGGACAGGGAGAGACTGAAGCTTTCTTT. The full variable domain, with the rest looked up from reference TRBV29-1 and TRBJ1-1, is SAVISQKPSRDICQRGTSLTIQCQVDSQVTMMFWYRQQPGQSLTLIATANQGSEATYESGFVIDKFPISRPNLTFSTLTVSNMSPEDSSIYLCSVDWGQGETEAFFGQGTRLTVV.

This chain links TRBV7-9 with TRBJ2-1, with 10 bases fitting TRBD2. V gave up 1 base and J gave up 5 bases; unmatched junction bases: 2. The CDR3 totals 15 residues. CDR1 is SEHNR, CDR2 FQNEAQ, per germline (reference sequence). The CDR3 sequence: CASSLVTSGNNEQFF. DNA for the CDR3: TGTGCCAGCAGCTTAGTAACTAGCGGGAACAATGAGCAGTTCTTC.

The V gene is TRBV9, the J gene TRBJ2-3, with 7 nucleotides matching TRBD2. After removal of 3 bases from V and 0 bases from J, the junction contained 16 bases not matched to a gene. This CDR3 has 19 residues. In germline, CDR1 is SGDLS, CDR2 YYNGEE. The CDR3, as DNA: TGTGCCAGCAGCGCGAGAGGTCTGGGAGCGGGGACCAGCACAGATACGCAGTATTTT. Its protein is CASSARGLGAGTSTDTQYF.

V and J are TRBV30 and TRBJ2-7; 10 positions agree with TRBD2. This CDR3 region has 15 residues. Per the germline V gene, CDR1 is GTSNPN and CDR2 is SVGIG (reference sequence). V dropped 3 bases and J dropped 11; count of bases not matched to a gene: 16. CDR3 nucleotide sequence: TGTGCCTGGAGCTCCACTAGCGGGGCCTACCAAAGGAAGTACTTC. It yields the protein CAWSSTSGAYQRKYF. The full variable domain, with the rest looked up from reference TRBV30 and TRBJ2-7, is SQTIHQWPATLVQPVGSPLSLECTVEGTSNPNLYWYRQAAGRGLQLLFYSVGIGQISSEVPQNLSASRPQDRQFILSSKKLLLSDSGFYLCAWSSTSGAYQRKYFGPGTRLTVT.

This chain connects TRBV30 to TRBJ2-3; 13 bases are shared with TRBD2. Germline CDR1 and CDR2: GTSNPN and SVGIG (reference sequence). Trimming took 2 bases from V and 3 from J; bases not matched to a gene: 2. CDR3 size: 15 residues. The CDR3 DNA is TGTGCCTGGAGTCCGGGACTAGCGGGGACAGATACGCAGTATTTT. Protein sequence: CAWSPGLAGTDTQYF. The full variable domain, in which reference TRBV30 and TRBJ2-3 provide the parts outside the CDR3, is SQTIHQWPATLVQPVGSPLSLECTVEGTSNPNLYWYRQAAGRGLQLLFYSVGIGQISSEVPQNLSASRPQDRQFILSSKKLLLSDSGFYLCAWSPGLAGTDTQYFGPGTRLTVL.

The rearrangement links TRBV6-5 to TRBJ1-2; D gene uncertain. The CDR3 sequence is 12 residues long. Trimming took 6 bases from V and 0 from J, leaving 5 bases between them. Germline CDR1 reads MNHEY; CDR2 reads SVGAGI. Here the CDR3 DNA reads TGTGCCAGCAGGACGGCTAACTATGGCTACACCTTC. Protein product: CASRTANYGYTF.

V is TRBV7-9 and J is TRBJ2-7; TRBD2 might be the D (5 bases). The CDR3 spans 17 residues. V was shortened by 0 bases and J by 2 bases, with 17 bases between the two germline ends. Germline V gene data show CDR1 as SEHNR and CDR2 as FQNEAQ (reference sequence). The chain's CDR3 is CASSLAPTLGRPYEQYF. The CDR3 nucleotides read TGTGCCAGCAGCTTAGCCCCGACACTAGGGCGCCCCTACGAGCAGTACTTC.

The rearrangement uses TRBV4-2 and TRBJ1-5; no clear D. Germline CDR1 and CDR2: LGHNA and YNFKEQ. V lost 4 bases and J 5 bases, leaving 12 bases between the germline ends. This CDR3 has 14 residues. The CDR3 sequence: CASSPAGSDQPQHF. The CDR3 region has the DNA TGTGCCAGCAGCCCAGCCGGGAGCGATCAGCCCCAGCATTTT.

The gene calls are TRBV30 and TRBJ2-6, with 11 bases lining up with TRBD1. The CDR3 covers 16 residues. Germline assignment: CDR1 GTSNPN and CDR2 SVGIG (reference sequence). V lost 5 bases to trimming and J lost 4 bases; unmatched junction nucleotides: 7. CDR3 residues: CAWFRDRGSGANVLTF. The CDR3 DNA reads TGTGCCTGGTTCCGGGACAGGGGGTCCGGGGCCAACGTCCTGACTTTC.

CDR3 coding DNA: TGTGCCAGCAGCCAGAACTCCGGGGACAACGAGCAGTACTTC. Its protein is CASSQNSGDNEQYF. The chain recombines TRBV11-3 with TRBJ2-7, with D possibly being TRBD1 (6 bases). This CDR3 is 14 amino acids long. The germline V gene encodes CDR1 SGHNT and CDR2 YENEEA. With 5 bases removed from V and 5 bases from J, the gap between germline ends came to 16 bases.

CDR3 nucleotides: TGTGCCAGCAGCTTAGTAAGGGCGGGTGAGCAGTTCTTC. It specifies CASSLVRAGEQFF. This chain uses TRBV13 with TRBJ2-1, with TRBD2 as a possible D gene (5 bases). Germline-derived CDR1 and CDR2 are PRHDT and FYEKMQ (reference sequence). Between the trimmed V and J ends, which lost 1 base and 9 bases, there was a span of 10 bases. The CDR3 contains 13 residues.

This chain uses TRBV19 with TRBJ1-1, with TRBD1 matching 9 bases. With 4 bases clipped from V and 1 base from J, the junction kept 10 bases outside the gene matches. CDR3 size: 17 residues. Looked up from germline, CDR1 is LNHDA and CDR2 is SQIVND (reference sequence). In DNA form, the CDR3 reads TGTGCCAGTAGTAAACAGGGGGCGTTAAACCCGAACACTGAAGCTTTCTTT. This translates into CASSKQGALNPNTEAFF.

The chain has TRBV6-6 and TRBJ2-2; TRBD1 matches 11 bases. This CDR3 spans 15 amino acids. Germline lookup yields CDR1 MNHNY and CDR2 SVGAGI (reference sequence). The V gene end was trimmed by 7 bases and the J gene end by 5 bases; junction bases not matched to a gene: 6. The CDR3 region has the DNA TGTGCCAGCACTGGACAGGGGGCAGGGACCGGGGAGCTGTTTTTT. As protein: CASTGQGAGTGELFF.

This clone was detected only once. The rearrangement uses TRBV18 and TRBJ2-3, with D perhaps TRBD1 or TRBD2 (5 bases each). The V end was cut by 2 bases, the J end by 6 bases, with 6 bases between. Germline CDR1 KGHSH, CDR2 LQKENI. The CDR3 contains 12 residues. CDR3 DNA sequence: TGTGCCAGCTCACCAGAGGGGGATACGCAGTATTTT. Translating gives CASSPEGDTQYF.

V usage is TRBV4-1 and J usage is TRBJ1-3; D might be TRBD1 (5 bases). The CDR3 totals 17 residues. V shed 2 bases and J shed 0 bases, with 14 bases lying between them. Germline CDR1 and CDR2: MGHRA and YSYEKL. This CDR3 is CASSQKSPGTSGNTIYF. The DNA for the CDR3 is TGCGCCAGCAGCCAAAAGTCCCCGGGGACCTCTGGAAACACCATATATTTT.